The entry below describes one T cell receptor (beta chain). There is no known antigen for this receptor. No base quality values were provided; no much bigger clone lies one nucleotide off. One collaborating source in Seattle enrolled patients during active infection and followed them longitudinally through the course of disease. Collaborating institutions collected whole blood in K2EDTA tubes following their own protocols. For TCRbeta analysis, collaborator samples were shipped as frozen whole blood, as isolated PBMCs, or as DNA extracted from either sample type. The data were taken from a study of blood T cell repertoires in COVID-19 (dated by TCRdb to 2019 to 2021). In the study overall: Collaborator samples came from the United States, Italy and Spain and covered acute and convalescent phases of COVID-19. The prospective study material was composed of cDNA or gDNA derived from T cells, B-cell-depleted T cells, or PBMCs. The dataset comprised deeply sampled blood TCRbeta repertoires from subjects exposed to, actively infected with, or recovered from COVID-19. The repertoires were made available in a free public database intended to serve as a resource for research on the immune response to SARS-CoV-2. The samples were drawn from the first 160 participants of the ongoing ImmuneRACE study and from some 1,300 subjects provided by 6 global collaborators. Nearly every sample came with metadata listing a de-identified subject ID, COVID-19 status, age in years and sex. Where available, HLA class I and class II types were taken from metadata supplied by the sample provider and were not determined by assay-based typing.

The paper as a whole reports these results and caveats: The quantity of clinical and demographic metadata differed by source and by participant and was supplied without curation.

TCRbeta CDR3 regions were amplified from genomic DNA by means of the immunoSEQ Assay, a bias-controlled multiplex PCR. For the original study's pipeline: Nucleated cell counts per sample were estimated from amplification of reference gene primers within the assay. To quantify the absolute abundance of each unique TCRbeta CDR3 rearrangement, sequence reads were collapsed and filtered. For each sample, productive Simpson clonality was calculated as the square root of Simpson's diversity index across productive rearrangements. The table was pulled from immuneACCESS by TCRdb, which kept in-frame rearrangements only. Such tables lose some clones; where checked, under half of the loss comes from unresolved V genes, and the rest has no known cause. For V, J and clone size, that table is used; D and trimming come from the DNA. The sample table shows under 70,000 clones, and about 87% are seen once. Around 6.4% of the sample is taken by the ten largest.

The CDR3 numbers 14 residues from cysteine through phenylalanine. The kept DNA is CDR3 alone, 42 bases in frame from the first base. The junction carries 15 bases between V and J, which are trimmed by 3 bases and 6 bases respectively. Taken from the germline V gene, the CDR1 and CDR2 loops are SGHRS and YFSETQ. This TCR was recovered from a woman aged 55-69 years with COVID-19, enrolled during active disease. The rearranged chain carries TRBV5-1 and TRBJ1-1; a tentative D call is TRBD1 (6 bases match). Material for sequencing was peripheral blood. The CDR3 in this case is CASSSEQGSSEAFF. The sequenced DNA: TGCGCCAGCAGCTCCGAACAGGGAAGTTCTGAAGCTTTCTTT.